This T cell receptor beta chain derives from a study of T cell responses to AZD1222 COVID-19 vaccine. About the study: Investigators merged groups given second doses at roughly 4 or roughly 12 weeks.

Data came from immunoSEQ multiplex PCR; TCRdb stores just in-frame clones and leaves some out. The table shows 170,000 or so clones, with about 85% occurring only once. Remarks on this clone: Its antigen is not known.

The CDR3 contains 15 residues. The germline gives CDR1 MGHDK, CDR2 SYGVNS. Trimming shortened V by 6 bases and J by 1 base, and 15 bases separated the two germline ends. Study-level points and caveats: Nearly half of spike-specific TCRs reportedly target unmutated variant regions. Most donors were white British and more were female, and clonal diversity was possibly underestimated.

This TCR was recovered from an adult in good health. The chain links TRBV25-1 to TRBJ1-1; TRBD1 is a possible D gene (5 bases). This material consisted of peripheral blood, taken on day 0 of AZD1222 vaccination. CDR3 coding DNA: TGTGCCAGCAGGGGACTAGGACTGCGGAACACTGAAGCTTTCTTT. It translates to CASRGLGLRNTEAFF. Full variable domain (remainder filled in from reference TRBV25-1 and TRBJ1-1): EADIYQTPRYLVIGTGKKITLECSQTMGHDKMYWYQQDPGMELHLIHYSYGVNSTEKGDLSSESTVSRIRTEHFPLTLESARPSHTSQYLCASRGLGLRNTEAFFGQGTRLTVV.